This record concerns one T cell receptor beta chain sequence. Its antigen is as yet unknown. The sample originates from a study of T cell responses to AZD1222 COVID-19 vaccine. The CDR3 sequence is 15 residues long. This table comes from immunoSEQ multiplex PCR, and its TCRdb copy is limited to in-frame clones, with some not included. Seen here are around 66,000 clones, 85% to 90% observed once, and the top ten hold 4.8%. Study results and limitations: The donors showed a predominance of white British ancestry and of females, with possible underestimation of clonal diversity. Unmutated regions of variants are reportedly targeted by nearly half of spike-specific TCRs. Vaccine-associated CD4 TCRs ranged over spike, dominating at 160-218 and 743-854. The study identified only 6 or 7 AZD1222 recipients as seropositive at baseline.

This TCR came from an adult who received the MenACWY meningococcal vaccine as a control. This specimen was peripheral blood, taken 28 days after the second dose of the MenACWY control vaccine. V and J are TRBV1 and TRBJ2-7; the tabulated D call, TRBD2, remains unverified against the DNA. TRBV1 is a pseudogene. For the CDR3, the DNA is TGCACCAGCAGCCAAGATCCCATGGAGAATTACGAGCAGTACTTC. Its protein is CTSSQDPMENYEQYF.